These 21 T cell receptor beta chains came from one sample sequenced in a study of T cells in tuberculosis (dated by TCRdb to between 2018 and 2020). The receptor library was made with the immunoSEQ multiplex PCR assay. TCRdb took over this immuneACCESS table, retaining in-frame rearrangements with V and J assigned. Such tables are incomplete; in checked studies, under half of the missing clones stem from an unresolved V gene, and the remainder is unexplained. The sample data list some 23,000 clones, and 90% to 95% of these were observed just once. 15% to 20% of the sample rests with the top ten. Sequencing used PBMCs. The receptors shown here come from a donor under 30 with latent tuberculosis or without tuberculosis infection. Some clones in this sample may be carry-over from other donors' samples.

The chain uses TRBV28 and TRBJ1-1; TRBD1 matches 10 bases. V lost 5 bases, J lost 4 bases, and 7 bases stayed unmatched. Germline V gene lookup returns CDR1 MDHEN and CDR2 SYDVKM. This CDR3 is built from 15 residues. CDR3 region: CASSRDRGMGTEAFF. As DNA, the CDR3 is TGTGCCAGCAGTCGGGACAGGGGAATGGGCACTGAAGCTTTCTTT.

This sequence joins TRBV7-9 and TRBJ1-3, with D unclear. The CDR3 runs to 12 residues. V dropped 3 bases and J dropped 7 bases, with 7 bases sitting between them. Germline CDR1 SEHNR, CDR2 FQNEAQ (reference sequence). The CDR3 here is CASSLGLNTIYF. The CDR3 DNA reads TGTGCCAGCAGCTTGGGCCTGAACACCATATATTTT.

The CDR3 here is CASSLVVLAGRTDTQYF. DNA for the CDR3: TGTGCCAGCAGCTTAGTTGTACTAGCGGGAAGGACAGATACGCAGTATTTT. The V and J genes are TRBV11-2 and TRBJ2-3; TRBD2 agrees at 10 bases. Trimming took 1 base from V and 3 from J; bases not matched to a gene: 7. Germline CDR1 and CDR2: SGHAT and FQNNGV. The CDR3 consists of 17 residues.

This chain uses TRBV7-3 with TRBJ2-7; 11 bases line up with TRBD1. CDR1 and CDR2 (germline): SGHTA, FQGTGA. V gave up 5 bases and J gave up 7 bases; unmatched junction bases: 4. This CDR3 region has 13 residues. CDR3 nucleotide sequence: TGTGCCAGCAGCCCGGGGACAGGGGGTGAGCAGTACTTC. It specifies CASSPGTGGEQYF.

The chain is built from TRBV11-2 and TRBJ1-2; a weak D match, TRBD1 (6 bases). Deletions cut 5 bases from V and 2 bases from J, with 9 bases between. The CDR3 is 13 residues long. Germline V gene sequence: CDR1 SGHAT, CDR2 FQNNGV. CDR3 loop: CASSRTGNYGYTF. The CDR3 DNA reads as TGTGCCAGCAGCCGTACAGGGAACTATGGCTACACCTTC.

This clone was observed a single time. This sequence joins TRBV7-3 and TRBJ1-2, with 9 bases fitting TRBD1. Per the germline V gene, CDR1 is SGHTA and CDR2 is FQGTGA. V dropped 5 bases and J dropped 4; count of bases not matched to a gene: 2. The CDR3 is made up of 13 amino acids. The CDR3 here is CASSPDRGYGYTF. CDR3 nucleotides: TGTGCCAGCAGCCCGGACAGGGGCTATGGCTACACCTTC.

The chain links TRBV19 to TRBJ2-1; 7 bases fit TRBD1. This CDR3 region has 18 residues. Germline CDR1 is LNHDA and CDR2 is SQIVND (reference sequence). V was clipped by 2 bases and J by 0 bases; unmatched bases: 10. The CDR3 DNA reads as TGTGCCAGTAGTATAAGGGGGCGGACGGGGAGCTCCTACAATGAGCAGTTCTTC. Translation: CASSIRGRTGSSYNEQFF.

The V and J genes are TRBV6-5 and TRBJ2-7; 10 bases are a match to TRBD1. V gave up 6 bases and J gave up 3 bases; unmatched junction bases: 8. Germline-derived CDR1 and CDR2 are MNHEY and SVGAGI. This CDR3 is built from 15 residues. CDR3 DNA sequence: TGTGCCAGCAGCCAGGAGGGACAGGGGATCTACGAGCAGTACTTC. This codes for CASSQEGQGIYEQYF.

The J gene is TRBJ2-7, the V gene TRBV27; 11 positions agree with TRBD2. Losses at the gene ends were 7 bases for V and 0 bases for J; bases not matched to a gene: 5. This CDR3 is built from 15 residues. CDR1 is MNHEY, CDR2 SMNVEV, per germline (reference sequence). The CDR3 here is CASTSTSGGSYEQYF. CDR3 nucleotides: TGTGCCAGCACATCTACTAGCGGGGGCTCCTACGAGCAGTACTTC.

This clone was recorded only once. V gene TRBV4-2 combines with J gene TRBJ2-3; D ambiguous. This CDR3 contains 15 residues. Germline-derived CDR1 and CDR2 are LGHNA and YNFKEQ. Trimming cost V 4 bases and J 0 bases, with 11 bases left between them. In nucleotides, the CDR3 is TGTGCCAGCAGCCCGACTCCCCAGAGCACAGATACGCAGTATTTT. Its translation is CASSPTPQSTDTQYF.

This clone was counted only a few times. The CDR3 coding sequence is TGTGCCAGCAAATTCCTCAGGGGTGGAAACACCATATATTTT. Its translation is CASKFLRGGNTIYF. J is TRBJ1-3 and V is TRBV6-5; possibly TRBD1 for D (6 bases). The CDR3 spans 14 residues. Per germline, CDR1 MNHEY and CDR2 SVGAGI. The ends were cut back, 7 bases at V and 3 bases at J, with 13 bases in the middle.

The chain combines TRBV27 with TRBJ1-2, with D possibly being TRBD1 (5 bases). Between the trimmed V and J ends, which lost 1 base and 3 bases, there was a span of 6 bases. CDR1 is MNHEY, CDR2 SMNVEV, per germline (reference sequence). This CDR3 region has 13 residues. The CDR3 nucleotides read TGTGCCAGCAGTTTATGGGGGGACTATGGCTACACCTTC. It is translated as CASSLWGDYGYTF.

The rearrangement joins TRBV11-2 to TRBJ2-2; TRBD2 matches 13 bases. This CDR3 is built from 18 residues. The V and J ends lost 4 bases and 4 bases, in that order; junction bases with no gene match: 9. CDR1 is SGHAT and CDR2 is FQNNGV in the germline V gene. Here the CDR3 reads CASSSGLAGSSFTGELFF. The CDR3 bases are TGTGCCAGCAGCTCGGGACTAGCGGGGTCCTCCTTCACCGGGGAGCTGTTTTTT.

The gene calls are TRBV10-3 and TRBJ2-5; 7 bases align to TRBD1. V was pared by 10 bases and J by 5 bases, with 10 bases of the junction left unmatched. CDR1 is ENHRY and CDR2 is SYGVKD in the germline V gene. This CDR3 region has 13 residues. CDR3 coding DNA: TGTGCCACCATGGAAGGGGGCGTTGAGACCCAGTACTTC. It translates to CATMEGGVETQYF.

The V gene is TRBV29-1, the J gene TRBJ2-7; TRBD1 matches at 10 bases. Trimming removed 7 bases from V and 6 bases from J; junction bases left unmatched: 6. Germline-derived CDR1 and CDR2 are SQVTM and ANQGSEA. The CDR3 spans 12 residues. The CDR3 DNA is TGCAGCGCCGGGGACAGGGGCTCCGAGCAGTACTTC. It specifies CSAGDRGSEQYF.

This rearrangement joins TRBV5-1 to TRBJ1-5; no reliable D call. Germline V lookup: CDR1 SGHRS, CDR2 YFSETQ. Trimming stripped 2 bases from V and 8 bases from J, with 14 bases between. The CDR3 length is 14 residues. CDR3 residues: CASSFGNRMEPQHF. As DNA, the CDR3 is TGCGCCAGCAGCTTCGGGAACCGCATGGAGCCCCAGCATTTT.

This sequence joins TRBV5-4 and TRBJ1-2; D is ambiguous. CDR3 size: 16 residues. Trimming removed 4 bases at V and 4 bases at J, with 20 bases between. The germline V gene encodes CDR1 SGHNT and CDR2 YYREEE (reference sequence). The CDR3: CASSTQSNLFPYGYTF. The DNA for the CDR3 is TGTGCCAGCAGCACTCAATCCAATTTGTTCCCCTATGGCTACACCTTC.

The chain combines TRBV2 with TRBJ2-7; TRBD2 matches 8 bases. The CDR3 spans 13 residues. Per germline, CDR1 SNHLY and CDR2 FYNNEI. V dropped 7 bases and J dropped 3; count of bases not matched to a gene: 5. DNA of the CDR3: TGTGCCAGCAAGAGCGGGAGCAGCTACGAGCAGTACTTC. The encoded protein is CASKSGSSYEQYF.

CDR3 residues: CASSREESRELFF. DNA for the CDR3: TGTGCCAGCAGCCGTGAGGAGTCCCGGGAGCTGTTTTTT. This chain joins TRBV7-7 and TRBJ2-2; D unclear. Germline V lookup: CDR1 SSHAT, CDR2 FNYEAQ (reference sequence). Between the trimmed V and J ends, which lost 5 bases and 9 bases, there was a span of 13 bases. There are 13 residues in the CDR3.

The chain is built from TRBV19 and TRBJ1-5; 8 bases agree with TRBD1. The CDR3 consists of 19 residues. Losses at the gene ends were 7 bases for V and 5 bases for J; bases not matched to a gene: 22. The V gene's germline CDR1 is LNHDA and CDR2 SQIVND (reference sequence). CDR3 protein: CASTGPPGRGLIEHQPQHF. CDR3 DNA: TGTGCCAGTACTGGGCCTCCGGGCAGGGGGCTCATTGAGCATCAGCCCCAGCATTTT.

This chain links TRBV30 with TRBJ2-1; D is possibly TRBD2 (6 bases). The CDR3 has 15 amino acids. The germline V and J ends were trimmed by 5 bases and 6 bases, with 20 bases remaining between them. Germline lookup yields CDR1 GTSNPN and CDR2 SVGIG (reference sequence). The CDR3 coding sequence is TGTGCCTGGGGTTCGAGGGCGTTCGGGGGCAATGAGCAGTTCTTC. It codes for CAWGSRAFGGNEQFF.